A single sample gave rise to the 9 T cell receptor beta chains below, sequenced in a study of shared clonotypes between healthy human individuals. The method was immunoSEQ multiplex PCR; TCRdb's version includes in-frame clones alone and lacks a portion of them. The table records millions of clones, roughly 95% of them present only once. The sequenced sample consisted of naive CD4+ T cells sorted from blood. The subset was: CD45RA+ positively selected. The receptors shown here come from a man younger than 30 in good health.

The genes are TRBV7-8 and TRBJ1-1, with a possible D match to TRBD1 (5 bases). From germline, CDR1 is SGHVS and CDR2 FQNEAQ. CDR3 size: 16 residues. The germline V and J ends were trimmed by 6 bases and 5 bases, with 22 bases remaining between them. CDR3 in amino acids: CASSRRTGGKFTEAFF. The CDR3 nucleotides read TGTGCCAGCAGTCGAAGAACGGGGGGGAAGTTTACTGAAGCTTTCTTT.

The CDR3 DNA sequence: TGCAGCTTTCGAGAAGGGGAAGCTTTCTTT. Translation: CSFREGEAFF. V gene TRBV20-1 combines with J gene TRBJ1-1; D gene uncertain. The CDR3 consists of 10 residues. Germline V gene data show CDR1 as DFQATT and CDR2 as SNEGSKA (reference sequence).

This chain connects TRBV6-1 to TRBJ1-1; D remains ambiguous. This CDR3 has 15 amino acids. V was clipped by 1 base and J by 5 bases, with 14 bases between them. In germline, CDR1 is MNHNS, CDR2 SASEGT. The CDR3 spells CASSEDWPRETEAFF. CDR3 nucleotides: TGTGCCAGCAGTGAAGACTGGCCCCGAGAGACTGAAGCTTTCTTT.

CDR3 coding DNA: TGTGCCAGCAGGACCTCCTCTCTCTTTTATGGCTACACCTTC. This gives the protein CASRTSSLFYGYTF. The V gene is TRBV6-1, the J gene TRBJ1-2; D remains unclear. CDR1 is MNHNS and CDR2 is SASEGT in the germline V gene. The CDR3 is 14 amino acids. V lost 6 bases to trimming and J lost 5 bases, with 16 bases between them.

The CDR3 DNA is TGTGCCAGCATGGACAGGGCCTCTGGGGCCAACGTCCTGACTTTC. As protein: CASMDRASGANVLTF. The gene calls are TRBV2 and TRBJ2-6; 8 nucleotides line up with TRBD1. The length of the CDR3 is 15 residues. V lost 7 bases to trimming and J lost 0 bases; unmatched junction nucleotides: 2. Germline V gene lookup returns CDR1 SNHLY and CDR2 FYNNEI. The full variable domain, completed using reference TRBV2 and TRBJ2-6, is EPEVTQTPSHQVTQMGQEVILRCVPISNHLYFYWYRQILGQKVEFLVSFYNNEISEKSEIFDDQFSVERPDGSNFTLKIRSTKLEDSAMYFCASMDRASGANVLTFGAGSRLTVL.

This chain connects TRBV6-1 to TRBJ1-1; no definite D call. Germline CDR1 and CDR2: MNHNS and SASEGT. This CDR3 is built from 13 residues. V was clipped by 5 bases and J by 4 bases, with 11 bases between them. The CDR3 loop is CASSRKESTEAFF. The CDR3 DNA sequence: TGTGCCAGCAGTCGAAAAGAGAGCACTGAAGCTTTCTTT.

This chain uses TRBV6-5 with TRBJ1-1; D might be TRBD1 (6 bases). This CDR3 has 15 amino acids. With 4 bases removed from V and 4 bases from J, the gap between germline ends came to 16 bases. Germline CDR1 reads MNHEY; CDR2 reads SVGAGI. The CDR3 here is CASSSSAGGFTEAFF. The CDR3 bases are TGTGCCAGCAGTTCAAGCGCGGGGGGCTTCACTGAAGCTTTCTTT.

This chain connects TRBV5-1 to TRBJ2-7; 8 nucleotides agree with TRBD1. CDR1 and CDR2 from the germline V gene are SGHRS and YFSETQ. The CDR3 has 16 amino acids. With V trimmed by 4 bases and J by 0 bases, 9 bases remained unmatched. In nucleotides, the CDR3 is TGCGCCAGCAGCCCAAGCGCGGACAGGGACTCCTACGAGCAGTACTTC. Amino acid sequence: CASSPSADRDSYEQYF. The whole variable domain, remainder taken from reference TRBV5-1 and TRBJ2-7, is KAGVTQTPRYLIKTRGQQVTLSCSPISGHRSVSWYQQTPGQGLQFLFEYFSETQRNKGNFPGRFSGRQFSNSRSEMNVSTLELGDSALYLCASSPSADRDSYEQYFGPGTRLTVT.

This chain connects TRBV6-5 to TRBJ2-5, with unresolved D. This CDR3 comprises 15 residues. V was trimmed by 2 bases and J by 3 bases, leaving 13 bases between them. CDR1 is MNHEY and CDR2 is SVGAGI in the germline V gene. The CDR3 is CASSYPRSSEETQYF. The CDR3 DNA is TGTGCCAGCAGTTACCCTAGGTCTTCGGAAGAGACCCAGTACTTC.